The 3 T cell receptor beta chains below were found in one sample sequenced in a study of blood T cell repertoires in COVID-19. The method was immunoSEQ multiplex PCR; TCRdb's version includes in-frame clones alone and lacks a portion of them. Of 320,000 or so clones listed, about nine tenths are singletons. The sequenced sample was PBMCs or T cells enriched from blood (not recorded which). All receptors come from a man aged 55-75 years who had recovered from COVID-19.

This clone was detected once. The rearrangement links TRBV21-1 to TRBJ1-3; the D call of TRBD1 is as the table states it, not checked on the DNA. TRBV21-1 is deemed a pseudogene. The CDR3 extends over 16 amino acids. CDR3 DNA: TGTGCCAGCAGCAAAGTTTCAGGCGGACAAGAGAACACCATATATTTT. Protein product: CASSKVSGGQENTIYF.

This clone was found a few times. This sequence joins TRBV19 and TRBJ1-1; TRBD1 matches at 10 bases. J gave up 5 bases and V 3 bases, and 12 bases lay outside the gene matches. The CDR3 spans 17 residues. Germline V gene sequence: CDR1 LNHDA, CDR2 SQIVND (reference sequence). The CDR3 spells CASSIVGQGPGGTEAFF. The DNA of the CDR3 is TGTGCCAGTAGTATTGTGGGACAGGGGCCGGGGGGAACTGAAGCTTTCTTT. The full variable domain, its missing parts supplied by reference TRBV19 and TRBJ1-1, is DGGITQSPKYLFRKEGQNVTLSCEQNLNHDAMYWYRQDPGQGLRLIYYSQIVNDFQKGDIAEGYSVSREKKESFPLTVTSAQKNPTAFYLCASSIVGQGPGGTEAFFGQGTRLTVV.

The rearrangement uses TRBV28 and TRBJ2-2, with TRBD1 matching 7 bases. The ends lost 7 bases at V and 5 bases at J; junction bases unmatched: 7. In germline, CDR1 is MDHEN, CDR2 SYDVKM. CDR3 length equals 14 residues. The CDR3 sequence: CASNRGRWTGELFF. In DNA form, the CDR3 reads TGTGCCAGCAACAGGGGACGATGGACCGGGGAGCTGTTTTTT. The full variable domain, in which reference TRBV28 and TRBJ2-2 provide the parts outside the CDR3, is DVKVTQSSRYLVKRTGEKVFLECVQDMDHENMFWYRQDPGLGLRLIYFSYDVKMKEKGDIPEGYSVSREKKERFSLILESASTNQTSMYLCASNRGRWTGELFFGEGSRLTVL.